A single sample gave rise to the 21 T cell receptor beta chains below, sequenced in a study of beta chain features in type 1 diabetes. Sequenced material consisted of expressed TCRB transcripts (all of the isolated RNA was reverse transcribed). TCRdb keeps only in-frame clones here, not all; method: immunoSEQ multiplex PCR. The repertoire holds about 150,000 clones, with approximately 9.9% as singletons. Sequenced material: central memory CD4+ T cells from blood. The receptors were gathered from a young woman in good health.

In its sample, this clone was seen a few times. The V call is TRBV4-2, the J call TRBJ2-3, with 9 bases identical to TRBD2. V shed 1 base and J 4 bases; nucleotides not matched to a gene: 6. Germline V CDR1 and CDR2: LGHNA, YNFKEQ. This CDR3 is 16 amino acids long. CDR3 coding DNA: TGTGCCAGCAGCCAAGGCGGGGGGGCCAGGGCAGATACGCAGTATTTT. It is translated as CASSQGGGARADTQYF.

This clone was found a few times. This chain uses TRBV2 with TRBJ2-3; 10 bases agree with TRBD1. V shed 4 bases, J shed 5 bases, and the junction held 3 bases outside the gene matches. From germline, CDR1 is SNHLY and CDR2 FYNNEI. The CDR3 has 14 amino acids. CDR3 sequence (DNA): TGTGCCAGCAGTGGGACAGGGGGGTTAGATACGCAGTATTTT. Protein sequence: CASSGTGGLDTQYF.

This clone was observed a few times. CDR3: CASMRSSSYNEQFF. CDR3 nucleotide sequence: TGTGCCAGCATGCGGTCCAGCTCCTACAATGAGCAGTTCTTC. This chain connects TRBV2 to TRBJ2-1; D is undetermined. Trimming left V 7 bases short and J 0 bases short, with 10 bases between. CDR1 is SNHLY, CDR2 FYNNEI, per germline. CDR3 length equals 14 residues. The variable domain in full, completed from reference TRBV2 and TRBJ2-1, reads EPEVTQTPSHQVTQMGQEVILRCVPISNHLYFYWYRQILGQKVEFLVSFYNNEISEKSEIFDDQFSVERPDGSNFTLKIRSTKLEDSAMYFCASMRSSSYNEQFFGPGTRLTVL.

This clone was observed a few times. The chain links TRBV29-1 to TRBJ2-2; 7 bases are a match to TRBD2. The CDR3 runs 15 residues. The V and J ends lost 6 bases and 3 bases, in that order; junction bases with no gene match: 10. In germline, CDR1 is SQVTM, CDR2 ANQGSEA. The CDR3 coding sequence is TGCAGCGTCTCAGGAGCGGGGCTTTACACCGGGGAGCTGTTTTTT. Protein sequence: CSVSGAGLYTGELFF.

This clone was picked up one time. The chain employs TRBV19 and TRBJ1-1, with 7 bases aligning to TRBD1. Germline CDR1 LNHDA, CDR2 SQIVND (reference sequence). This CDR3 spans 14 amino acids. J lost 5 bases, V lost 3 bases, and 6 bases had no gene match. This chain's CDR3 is CASSIEGAGTEAFF. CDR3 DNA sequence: TGTGCCAGTAGTATCGAGGGGGCAGGAACTGAAGCTTTCTTT. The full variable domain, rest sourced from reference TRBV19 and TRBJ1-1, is DGGITQSPKYLFRKEGQNVTLSCEQNLNHDAMYWYRQDPGQGLRLIYYSQIVNDFQKGDIAEGYSVSREKKESFPLTVTSAQKNPTAFYLCASSIEGAGTEAFFGQGTRLTVV.

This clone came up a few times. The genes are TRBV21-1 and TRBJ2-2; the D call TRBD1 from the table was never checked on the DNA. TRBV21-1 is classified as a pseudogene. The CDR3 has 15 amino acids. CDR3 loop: CASTPGTGDLGELFF. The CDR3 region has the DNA TGTGCCAGCACCCCCGGGACAGGGGATCTCGGGGAGCTGTTTTTT.

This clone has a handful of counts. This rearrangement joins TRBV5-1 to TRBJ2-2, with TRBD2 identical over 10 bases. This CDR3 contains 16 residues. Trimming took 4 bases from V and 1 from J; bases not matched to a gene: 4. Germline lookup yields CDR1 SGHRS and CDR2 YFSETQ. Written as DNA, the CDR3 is TGCGCCAGCAGCCGGGGACTAGCGCAGAACACCGGGGAGCTGTTTTTT. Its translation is CASSRGLAQNTGELFF.

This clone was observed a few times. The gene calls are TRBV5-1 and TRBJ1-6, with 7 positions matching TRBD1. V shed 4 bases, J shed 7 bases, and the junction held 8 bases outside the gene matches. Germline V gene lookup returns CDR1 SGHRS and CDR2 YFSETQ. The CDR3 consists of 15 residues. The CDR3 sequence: CASSLRQGDNSPLHF. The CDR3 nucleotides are TGCGCCAGCAGCCTCCGACAGGGAGACAATTCACCCCTCCACTTT. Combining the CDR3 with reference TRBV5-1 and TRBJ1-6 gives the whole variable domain KAGVTQTPRYLIKTRGQQVTLSCSPISGHRSVSWYQQTPGQGLQFLFEYFSETQRNKGNFPGRFSGRQFSNSRSEMNVSTLELGDSALYLCASSLRQGDNSPLHFGNGTRLTVT.

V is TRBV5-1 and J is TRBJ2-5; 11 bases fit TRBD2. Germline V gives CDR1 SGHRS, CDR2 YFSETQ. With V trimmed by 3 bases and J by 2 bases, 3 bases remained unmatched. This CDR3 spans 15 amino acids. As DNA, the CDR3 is TGCGCCAGCAGCTGGGGGACTAGCGGACAAGAGACCCAGTACTTC. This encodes CASSWGTSGQETQYF.

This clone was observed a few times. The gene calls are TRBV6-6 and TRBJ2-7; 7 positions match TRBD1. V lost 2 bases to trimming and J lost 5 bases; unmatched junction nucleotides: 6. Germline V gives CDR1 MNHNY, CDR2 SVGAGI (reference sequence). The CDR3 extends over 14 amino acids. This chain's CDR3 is CASSYRGRDNEQYF. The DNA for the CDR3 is TGTGCCAGCAGTTACAGGGGGCGAGATAACGAGCAGTACTTC.

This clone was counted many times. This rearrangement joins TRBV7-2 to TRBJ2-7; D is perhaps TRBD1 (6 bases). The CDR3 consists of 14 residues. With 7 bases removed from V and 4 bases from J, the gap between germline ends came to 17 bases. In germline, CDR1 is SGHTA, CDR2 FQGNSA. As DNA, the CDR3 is TGTGCCAGCACCAGCCGAGGGGGTTGGTACGAGCAGTACTTC. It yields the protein CASTSRGGWYEQYF.

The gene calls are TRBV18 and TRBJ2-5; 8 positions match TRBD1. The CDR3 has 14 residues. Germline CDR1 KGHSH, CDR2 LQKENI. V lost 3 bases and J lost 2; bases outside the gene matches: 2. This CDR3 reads CASSPTGGQETQYF. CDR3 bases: TGTGCCAGCTCACCTACAGGGGGACAAGAGACCCAGTACTTC.

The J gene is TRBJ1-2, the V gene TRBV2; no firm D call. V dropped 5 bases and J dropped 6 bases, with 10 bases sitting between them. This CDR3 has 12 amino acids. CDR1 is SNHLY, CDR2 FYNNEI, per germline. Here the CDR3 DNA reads TGTGCCAGCAGTCGAATGGGCGATGGCTACACCTTC. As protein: CASSRMGDGYTF.

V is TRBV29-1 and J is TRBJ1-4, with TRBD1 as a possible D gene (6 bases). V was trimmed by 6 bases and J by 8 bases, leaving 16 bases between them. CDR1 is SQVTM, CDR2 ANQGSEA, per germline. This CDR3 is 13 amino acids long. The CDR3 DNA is TGCAGCGTGAGGGAAGGGACACGGGAAAAACTGTTTTTT. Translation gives CSVREGTREKLFF.

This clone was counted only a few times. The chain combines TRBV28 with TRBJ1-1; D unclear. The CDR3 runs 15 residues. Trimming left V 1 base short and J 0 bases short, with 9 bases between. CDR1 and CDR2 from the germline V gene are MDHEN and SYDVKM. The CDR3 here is CASSLYGGMNTEAFF. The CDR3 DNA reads TGTGCCAGCAGTTTATATGGAGGGATGAACACTGAAGCTTTCTTT.

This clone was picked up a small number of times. The CDR3 DNA follows: TGTGCCACCGGGACTAGCGTGATTGAGGAGACCCAGTACTTC. This translates into CATGTSVIEETQYF. The rearrangement uses TRBV10-3 and TRBJ2-5; 10 bases map to TRBD2. This CDR3 comprises 14 residues. CDR1 is ENHRY and CDR2 is SYGVKD in the germline V gene. Trimming removed 10 bases from V and 5 bases from J; junction bases left unmatched: 10.

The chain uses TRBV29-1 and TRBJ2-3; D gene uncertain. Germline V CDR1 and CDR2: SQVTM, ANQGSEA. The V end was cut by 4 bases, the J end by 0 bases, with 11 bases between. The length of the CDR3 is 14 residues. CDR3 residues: CSVAFGRSTDTQYF. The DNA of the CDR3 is TGCAGCGTTGCTTTTGGCAGGAGCACAGATACGCAGTATTTT.

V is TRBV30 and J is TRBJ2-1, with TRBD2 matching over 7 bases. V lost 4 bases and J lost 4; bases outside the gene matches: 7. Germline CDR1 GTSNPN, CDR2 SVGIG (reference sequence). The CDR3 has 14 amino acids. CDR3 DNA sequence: TGTGCCTGGAAAGTTGCTAGCGGTTACAATGAGCAGTTCTTC. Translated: CAWKVASGYNEQFF.

The CDR3 DNA is TGTGCCAGCAGTGGGGGACTAGCGGCCTATACGCAGTATTTT. The encoded protein is CASSGGLAAYTQYF. The chain has TRBV6-6 and TRBJ2-3; 11 bases fit TRBD2. Germline values: CDR1 MNHNY, CDR2 SVGAGI (reference sequence). V was clipped by 5 bases and J by 7 bases; unmatched bases: 5. This CDR3 comprises 14 residues.

CDR3 nucleotide sequence: TGTGCCAGCGGAACGGGGGGGGTAGCCAAAAACATTCAGTACTTC. Translation gives CASGTGGVAKNIQYF. The chain uses TRBV2 and TRBJ2-4; 8 nucleotides agree with TRBD2. The germline V gene encodes CDR1 SNHLY and CDR2 FYNNEI. The CDR3 length is 15 residues. V lost 8 bases to trimming and J lost 0 bases; unmatched junction nucleotides: 6.

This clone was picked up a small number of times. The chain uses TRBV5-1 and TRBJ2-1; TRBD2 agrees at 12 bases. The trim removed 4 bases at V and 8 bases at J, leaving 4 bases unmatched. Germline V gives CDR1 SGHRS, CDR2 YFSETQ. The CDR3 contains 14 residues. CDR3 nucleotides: TGCGCCAGCAGCCCGCCTAGCGGGAGGGATGAGCAGTTCTTC. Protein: CASSPPSGRDEQFF.